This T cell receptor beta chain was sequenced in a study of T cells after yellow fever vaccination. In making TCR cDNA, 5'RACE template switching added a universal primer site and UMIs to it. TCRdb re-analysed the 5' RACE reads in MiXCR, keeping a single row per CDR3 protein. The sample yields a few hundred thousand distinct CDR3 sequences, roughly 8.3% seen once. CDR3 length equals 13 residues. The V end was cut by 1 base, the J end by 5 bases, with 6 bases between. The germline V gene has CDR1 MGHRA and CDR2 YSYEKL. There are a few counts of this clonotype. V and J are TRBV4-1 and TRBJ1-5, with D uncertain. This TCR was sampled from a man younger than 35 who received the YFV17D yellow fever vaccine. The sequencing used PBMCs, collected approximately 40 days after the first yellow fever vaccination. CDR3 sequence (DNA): TGCGCCAGCAGCCAAGCTCAGTATCAGCCCCAGCATTTT. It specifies CASSQAQYQPQHF.